The entry below gives a single T cell receptor beta chain sequence along with its context. This sample stems from a study of shared clonotypes between healthy human individuals. Turning to the study itself: Ranging from 18 to 49 in age, donors were a couple of women and a few men.

Donors, healthy HIV-negative adults, lacked recent acute infections or vaccinations. Sorted-subset replicate PCR reactions were performed with approximately 0.2 ug DNA, corresponding to some 32,000 T cell genomes. The assay was immunoSEQ multiplex PCR, and TCRdb's table has in-frame clones only and misses some. The repertoire holds about 2.4 million clones, with over 85% as singletons. V was trimmed by 4 bases and J by 0 bases, leaving 6 bases between them. Germline CDR1 MNHEY, CDR2 SVGAGI. The CDR3 loop spans 14 amino acids. The chain links TRBV6-5 to TRBJ2-2, with unresolved D. The specimen sequenced was naive CD4+ T cells from PBMCs. As for subset: CD45RA+ positively selected. The clonotype originates from a young man in good health. Some clones in this sample may be carry-over from other donors' samples. The CDR3 DNA is TGTGCCAGCAGTTCGGGTCCGAACACCGGGGAGCTGTTTTTT. It specifies CASSSGPNTGELFF.